This T cell receptor (beta chain) was profiled in a study of blood T cell repertoires in COVID-19. The CDR3 loop spans 12 amino acids. Trimming took off 6 bases at V and 8 bases at J, with 10 bases between the two ends. This clone turned up a few times. Study processing details: Estimation of nucleated cell counts was performed using reference gene primer amplification. Using immunoSEQ multiplex PCR, the repertoire was profiled, and TCRdb retains in-frame clones only, with some absent. From that table come the V and J calls and clone size; the DNA was used to work out D and trimming. In the table there are nearly 200,000 clones, about 88% of which are singletons.

Sequencing used peripheral blood. This rearrangement joins TRBV12-3 or TRBV12-4 to TRBJ1-4; tentative D call: TRBD1 (6 bases). This TCR was recovered from a woman in her 40s who had recovered from COVID-19. The CDR3 DNA reads TGTGCCAGCAGACAGGGCGGCGAAAAACTGTTTTTT. This gives the protein CASRQGGEKLFF.